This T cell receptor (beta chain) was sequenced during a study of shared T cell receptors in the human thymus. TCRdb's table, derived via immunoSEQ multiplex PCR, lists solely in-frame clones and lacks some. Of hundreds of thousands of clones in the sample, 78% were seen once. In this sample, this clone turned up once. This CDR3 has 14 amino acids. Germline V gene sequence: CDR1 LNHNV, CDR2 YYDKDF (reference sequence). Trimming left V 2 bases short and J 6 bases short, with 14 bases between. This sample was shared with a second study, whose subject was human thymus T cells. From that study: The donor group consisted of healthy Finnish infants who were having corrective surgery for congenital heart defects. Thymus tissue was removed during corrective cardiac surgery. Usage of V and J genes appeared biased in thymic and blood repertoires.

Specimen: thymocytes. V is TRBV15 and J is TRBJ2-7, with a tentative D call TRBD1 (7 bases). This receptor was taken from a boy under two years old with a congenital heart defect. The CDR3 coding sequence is TGTGCCACCAGCAGATCCAGGGGGGAACGCGAGCAGTACTTC. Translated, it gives CATSRSRGEREQYF. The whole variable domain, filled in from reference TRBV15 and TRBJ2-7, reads DAMVIQNPRYQVTQFGKPVTLSCSQTLNHNVMYWYQQKSSQAPKLLFHYYDKDFNNEADTPDNFQSRRPNTSFCFLDIRSPGLGDTAMYLCATSRSRGEREQYFGPGTRLTVT.